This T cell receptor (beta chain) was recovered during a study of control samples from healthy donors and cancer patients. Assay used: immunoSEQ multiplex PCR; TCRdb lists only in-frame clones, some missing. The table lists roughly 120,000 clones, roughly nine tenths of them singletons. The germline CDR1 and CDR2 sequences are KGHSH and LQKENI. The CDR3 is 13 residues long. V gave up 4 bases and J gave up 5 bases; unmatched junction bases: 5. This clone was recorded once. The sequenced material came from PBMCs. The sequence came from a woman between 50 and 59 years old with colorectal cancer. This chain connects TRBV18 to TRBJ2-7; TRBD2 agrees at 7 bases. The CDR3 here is CASSLSGRDEQYF. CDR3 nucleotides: TGTGCCAGCTCACTGTCAGGGAGGGACGAGCAGTACTTC.